A single sample gave rise to the 22 T cell receptor beta chains below, sequenced in a study of graft-versus-host responses after intestinal transplantation. Antigen specificity for these receptors is unknown. TCRdb's table, derived via immunoSEQ multiplex PCR, lists solely in-frame clones and lacks some. The sample lists about 97,000 clones, 91% occurring once. The sequencing used unstimulated CD4+ T cells sorted from spleen or lymph node cells, collected before transplant. All receptors derive from a human donor who was the organ donor for an intestinal transplant.

In the case of this clone: Given the absence of the conserved phenylalanine or tryptophan at the CDR3 end, a read error is likely. The genes are TRBV29-1 and TRBJ1-2; 10 bases line up with TRBD1. Germline CDR1 reads SQVTM; CDR2 reads ANQGSEA. This CDR3 region has 15 residues. Trimming cost V 4 bases and J 4 bases; bases outside gene matches: 9. CDR3 nucleotide sequence: TGCAGCGTTGTGTCAAGGGACAGGGGTGTCTATGGCTACACCCTC. Its translation: CSVVSRDRGVYGYTL.

About this clone itself: In the same sample, other DNA sequences code for this CDR3. The V call is TRBV7-3, the J call TRBJ2-3; possibly TRBD2 for D (6 bases). Germline values: CDR1 SGHTA, CDR2 FQGTGA. The V and J ends lost 0 bases and 4 bases respectively, with 8 bases between them. The CDR3 covers 14 residues. CDR3 coding DNA: TGTGCCAGCAGCTTAACGCCGGGGGCAGATACGCAGTATTTT. The encoded protein is CASSLTPGADTQYF.

This clone was recorded a few times. This chain joins TRBV5-6 and TRBJ1-3, with 7 bases lining up with TRBD1. J gave up 0 bases and V 5 bases, and 2 bases lay outside the gene matches. CDR1 is SGHDT and CDR2 is YYEEEE in the germline V gene. This CDR3 contains 14 residues. CDR3: CASRGQSSGNTIYF. Written as DNA, the CDR3 is TGTGCCAGCAGGGGACAGAGCTCTGGAAACACCATATATTTT.

In nucleotides, the CDR3 is TGTGCCAGCAGCGTAAATCCGGGTTCCTACGAGCAGTACTTC. Encoded protein: CASSVNPGSYEQYF. The chain links TRBV9 to TRBJ2-5; no clear D. The J call may be mistaken, given a closer DNA end match to TRBJ2-7. This CDR3 comprises 14 residues. Germline V lookup: CDR1 SGDLS, CDR2 YYNGEE.

This clone has only one observation. The chain couples TRBV30 to TRBJ2-3, with D perhaps matching TRBD1 (6 bases). The CDR3 totals 15 residues. V dropped 2 bases and J dropped 0 bases, with 12 bases sitting between them. Germline loops: CDR1 GTSNPN, CDR2 SVGIG (reference sequence). The CDR3 nucleotides are TGTGCCTGGAGTCTAGGGGGTTCTAGCACAGATACGCAGTATTTT. Encoded protein: CAWSLGGSSTDTQYF.

The gene calls are TRBV28 and TRBJ1-2; 11 nucleotides align to TRBD1. With 3 bases clipped from V and 7 bases from J, the junction kept 4 bases outside the gene matches. Germline values: CDR1 MDHEN, CDR2 SYDVKM. The CDR3 extends over 14 amino acids. The CDR3, as DNA: TGTGCCAGCAGTTTCGGACAGGGGGCTGTTGGCTACACCTTC. Translating it yields CASSFGQGAVGYTF.

The rearrangement joins TRBV12-5 to TRBJ1-5; a weak D match, TRBD1 (6 bases). Germline lookup yields CDR1 LGHNT and CDR2 FRNRAP. The ends were cut back, 7 bases at V and 6 bases at J, with 16 bases in the middle. CDR3 length: 14 residues. The CDR3 reads CASATGGPSQPQHF. The CDR3 nucleotides read TGTGCTAGTGCCACGGGGGGGCCGAGTCAGCCCCAGCATTTT.

The V gene is TRBV19, the J gene TRBJ1-2; a possible D gene is TRBD1 (5 bases). Germline V gives CDR1 LNHDA, CDR2 SQIVND (reference sequence). Trimming removed 3 bases from V and 5 bases from J, with 10 bases in between. This CDR3 contains 13 residues. The CDR3 is CASSISRQYGYTF. CDR3 sequence (DNA): TGTGCCAGTAGTATTTCGCGACAGTATGGCTACACCTTC.

The chain couples TRBV5-1 to TRBJ1-6; 10 bases are a match to TRBD1. Losses at the gene ends were 0 bases for V and 9 bases for J; bases not matched to a gene: 6. The germline V gene has CDR1 SGHRS and CDR2 YFSETQ. The CDR3 length is 16 residues. The CDR3 DNA reads TGCGCCAGCAGCTTGGTGTCGACAGGGGGCGCTTCACCCCTCCACTTT. This encodes CASSLVSTGGASPLHF.

This chain uses TRBV19 with TRBJ1-1, with D maybe TRBD1 (6 bases). This CDR3 comprises 15 residues. Germline V lookup: CDR1 LNHDA, CDR2 SQIVND (reference sequence). V lost 5 bases to trimming and J lost 12 bases, with 25 bases between them. Written as DNA, the CDR3 is TGTGCCAGTAGTCCCCGGACAAGGGGGAACACTAGGTCTTTCTTT. It translates to CASSPRTRGNTRSFF. Looking up the rest from reference TRBV19 and TRBJ1-1 gives the full variable domain: DGGITQSPKYLFRKEGQNVTLSCEQNLNHDAMYWYRQDPGQGLRLIYYSQIVNDFQKGDIAEGYSVSREKKESFPLTVTSAQKNPTAFYLCASSPRTRGNTRSFFGQGTRLTVV.

The chain employs TRBV18 and TRBJ2-1, with TRBD2 matching 13 bases. V dropped 6 bases and J dropped 6; count of bases not matched to a gene: 5. Germline V gene data show CDR1 as KGHSH and CDR2 as LQKENI. The CDR3 spans 15 residues. CDR3 protein: CASSLLAGGLNEQFF. In DNA form, the CDR3 reads TGTGCCAGCTCGCTACTAGCGGGGGGGCTCAATGAGCAGTTCTTC.

The chain couples TRBV19 to TRBJ1-5; 9 bases match TRBD1. CDR1 and CDR2 (germline): LNHDA, SQIVND (reference sequence). V shed 2 bases and J 7 bases; nucleotides not matched to a gene: 15. CDR3 length: 18 amino acids. The CDR3 DNA sequence: TGTGCCAGTAGTATAAGGGACAGGGAGAGCCGGGTGGGCCAGCCCCAGCATTTT. It specifies CASSIRDRESRVGQPQHF.

The chain employs TRBV6-5 and TRBJ1-2, with D unresolved. Germline V gene lookup returns CDR1 MNHEY and CDR2 SVGAGI. The CDR3 length is 14 residues. Trimming stripped 5 bases from V and 0 bases from J, with 10 bases between. This CDR3 is CASSETVANYGYTF. The CDR3 DNA follows: TGTGCCAGCAGTGAAACTGTAGCTAACTATGGCTACACCTTC.

This chain uses TRBV29-1 with TRBJ1-2; 8 nucleotides match TRBD1. The J segment lost 7 bases and the V segment lost 7 bases, leaving 8 bases of the junction unmatched. CDR3 size: 12 residues. Per germline, CDR1 SQVTM and CDR2 ANQGSEA. The CDR3: CSAGDRGSGYTF. In nucleotides, the CDR3 is TGCAGCGCGGGCGACAGGGGCAGTGGCTACACCTTC.

V gene TRBV7-2 combines with J gene TRBJ2-7; 15 bases fit TRBD2. Germline trimming cut 5 bases from V and 3 bases from J; bases unmatched to any gene: 5. The V gene's germline CDR1 is SGHTA and CDR2 FQGNSA. The CDR3 runs 16 residues. The CDR3 nucleotides are TGTGCCAGCAGCCCGGGACTAGCGGGGGGCTACTACGAGCAGTACTTC. Protein sequence: CASSPGLAGGYYEQYF.

The CDR3 sequence: CAWSGPGWTDTQYF. The CDR3 region has the DNA TGTGCCTGGAGTGGGCCAGGGTGGACAGATACGCAGTATTTT. The V gene is TRBV30, the J gene TRBJ2-3; a weak D match, TRBD1 (5 bases). Germline CDR1 GTSNPN, CDR2 SVGIG (reference sequence). Trimming removed 1 base from V and 3 bases from J, with 11 bases in between. The CDR3 covers 14 residues.

The CDR3 loop reads CASSETGGNSPLHF. CDR3 nucleotide sequence: TGTGCCAGCAGCGAGACAGGGGGCAATTCACCCCTCCACTTT. V usage is TRBV9 and J usage is TRBJ1-6, with 10 bases that match TRBD1. V lost 3 bases and J lost 7; bases outside the gene matches: 1. CDR1 and CDR2 (germline): SGDLS, YYNGEE. This CDR3 region has 14 residues.

The chain carries TRBV7-3 and TRBJ2-3, with a weak D call TRBD2 (6 bases). CDR1 is SGHTA and CDR2 is FQGTGA in the germline V gene. Trimming took 1 base from V and 0 from J, leaving 14 bases between them. The length of the CDR3 is 17 residues. The chain's CDR3 is CASSLKLLAGSTDTQYF. The CDR3 DNA reads as TGTGCCAGCAGCTTAAAGCTTCTGGCGGGAAGCACAGATACGCAGTATTTT.

The chain joins TRBV30 to TRBJ2-1; tentative D call: TRBD2 (7 bases). The CDR3 has 15 amino acids. Germline loops: CDR1 GTSNPN, CDR2 SVGIG (reference sequence). Trimming left V 7 bases short and J 4 bases short, with 20 bases between. In DNA, the CDR3 is TGTGCCTACAAGGGGGGGAGTAGCGGATACAATGAGCAGTTCTTC. It translates to CAYKGGSSGYNEQFF.

The CDR3 region has the DNA TGTGCCAGCAGTTCACAGGGAACTGAGCAGTTCTTC. Protein sequence: CASSSQGTEQFF. The chain uses TRBV11-2 and TRBJ2-1, with a possible D match to TRBD1 (6 bases). The CDR3 loop spans 12 amino acids. V lost 6 bases, J lost 9 bases, and 12 bases lay in between. The germline V gene encodes CDR1 SGHAT and CDR2 FQNNGV.

V usage is TRBV4-1 and J usage is TRBJ2-7; 7 bases agree with TRBD1. The junction had 4 bases not matched to a gene; V was cut back by 1 base and J by 1 base. CDR3 length equals 15 residues. Looked up from germline, CDR1 is MGHRA and CDR2 is YSYEKL. The CDR3 bases are TGCGCCAGCAGCCAAGGTTGGGACAGATCCTACGAGCAGTACTTC. This sequence encodes CASSQGWDRSYEQYF.

V and J are TRBV5-8 and TRBJ2-5; TRBD2 might be the D (5 bases). Germline V lookup: CDR1 SGHTS, CDR2 YDEGEE. The CDR3 is 16 residues long. Trimming took 0 bases from V and 3 from J, leaving 15 bases between them. The CDR3 spells CASSLALRRTKETQYF. The CDR3 coding sequence is TGTGCCAGCAGCTTGGCCCTCAGGAGGACCAAAGAGACCCAGTACTTC. The full variable domain, in which reference TRBV5-8 and TRBJ2-5 provide the parts outside the CDR3, is EAGVTQSPTHLIKTRGQQATLRCSPISGHTSVYWYQQALGLGLQFLLWYDEGEERNRGNFPPRFSGRQFPNYSSELNVNALELEDSALYLCASSLALRRTKETQYFGPGTRLLVL.